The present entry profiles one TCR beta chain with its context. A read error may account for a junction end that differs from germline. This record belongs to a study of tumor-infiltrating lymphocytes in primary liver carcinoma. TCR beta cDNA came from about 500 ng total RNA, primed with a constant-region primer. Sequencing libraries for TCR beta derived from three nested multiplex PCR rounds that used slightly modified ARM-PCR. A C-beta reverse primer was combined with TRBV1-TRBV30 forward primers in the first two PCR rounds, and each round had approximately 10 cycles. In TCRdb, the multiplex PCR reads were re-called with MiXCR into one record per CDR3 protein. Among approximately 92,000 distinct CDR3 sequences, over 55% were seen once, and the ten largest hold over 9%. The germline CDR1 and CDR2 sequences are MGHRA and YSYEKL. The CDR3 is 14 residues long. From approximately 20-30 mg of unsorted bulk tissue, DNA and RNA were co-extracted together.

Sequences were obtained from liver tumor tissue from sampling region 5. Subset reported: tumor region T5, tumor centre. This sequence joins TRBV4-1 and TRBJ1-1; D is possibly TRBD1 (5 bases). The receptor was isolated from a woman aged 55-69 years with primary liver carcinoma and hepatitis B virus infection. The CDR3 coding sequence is TGCTCCAGCAGCCCCAGGGTACGTGGCACTCAAGCTTTCTTT. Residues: CSSSPRVRGTQAFF.